This is a list of T cell receptor beta chains from one sample in a study of metastatic and nonmetastatic thyroid tumors. TCRdb used MiXCR to call clones anew from the PCR reads. The profile covers 9,500 to 12,000 clones, with 27% appearing a single time and roughly 23% taken by the ten largest. Material: adjacent normal tissue. Receptors originate from a male donor with papillary thyroid cancer or a benign thyroid nodule (not recorded which). Some clones in this sample may be carry-over from other donors' samples. Each CDR3 is given with its conserved first and last residue. A D gene is named only where the DNA matches it firmly. Clone size appears in some rows only: once, few, many, or a class for an expanded clone.

d_call j_call clone_size v_call cdr3_aa cdr3_nt
. TRBJ2-3 . TRBV7-3 CASSREVGTDTQYF TGTGCCAGCAGCCGTGAAGTTGGCACAGATACGCAGTATTTT
. TRBJ2-1 medium-sized TRBV5-1 CASSLAPSNEQFF TGCGCCAGCAGCTTGGCCCCCTCCAATGAGCAGTTCTTC
TRBD1 TRBJ1-5 . TRBV7-9 CASSLAGQGTQPQHF TGTGCCAGCAGCTTAGCGGGACAGGGGACTCAGCCCCAGCATTTT
TRBD1 TRBJ1-2 . TRBV7-2 CASSASGTGANGYTF TGTGCCAGCAGCGCCTCCGGGACAGGGGCCAATGGCTACACCTTC
TRBD2 TRBJ2-1 . TRBV12-3/TRBV12-4 CASSLGSAGYYNEQFF TGTGCCAGCAGTTTGGGGTCAGCGGGGTATTACAATGAGCAGTTCTTC
. TRBJ2-6 few TRBV10-1 CASNRKKVSGANVLTF TGCGCCAGCAACCGGAAAAAAGTTTCTGGGGCCAACGTCCTGACTTTC
. TRBJ1-3 many TRBV10-2 CASSDGGGNTIYF TGCGCCAGCAGTGACGGGGGGGGAAACACCATATATTTT
. TRBJ2-3 . TRBV11-3 CASSLETVGTDTQYF TGTGCCAGCAGCTTAGAGACGGTGGGCACAGATACGCAGTATTTT
TRBD2 TRBJ2-2 medium-sized TRBV9 CASSARLAGFNTGELFF TGTGCCAGCAGCGCCAGACTAGCGGGCTTCAACACCGGGGAGCTGTTTTTT
. TRBJ2-3 . TRBV11-2 CASSYSGVLDTQYF TGTGCCAGCAGTTACTCGGGGGTTTTAGATACGCAGTATTTT
TRBD2 TRBJ2-7 many TRBV6-1 CASREGLAGGPYEQYF TGTGCCAGCAGGGAGGGACTAGCGGGAGGTCCCTACGAGCAGTACTTC
. TRBJ2-7 . TRBV12-5 CASGLAQGSYEQYF TGTGCTAGTGGTTTGGCCCAGGGCAGCTACGAGCAGTACTTC
TRBD1 TRBJ1-2 few TRBV7-2 CASSLYTGELGYTF TGTGCCAGCAGCTTGTACACAGGGGAACTAGGCTACACCTTC
. TRBJ1-4 . TRBV19 CASSITPGHEKLFF TGTGCCAGTAGTATTACCCCGGGTCACGAAAAACTGTTTTTT
TRBD2 TRBJ2-6 . TRBV14 CASSQLRDYLKGANVLTF TGTGCCAGCAGCCAGCTCCGGGACTACCTCAAGGGGGCCAACGTCCTGACTTTC
. TRBJ2-5 . TRBV6-5 CASSYRMAGSETQYF TGTGCCAGCAGTTACAGGATGGCAGGGTCGGAGACCCAGTACTTC
. TRBJ1-6 few TRBV6-1 CASTPRPTKSPLHF TGTGCCAGCACCCCAAGGCCCACAAAATCACCCCTCCACTTT
. TRBJ2-7 few TRBV28 CASSSYYEQYF TGTGCCAGCAGTTCCTACTACGAGCAGTACTTC
. TRBJ2-1 . TRBV20-1 CSARDGGEQFF TGCAGTGCTAGAGATGGCGGTGAGCAGTTCTTC
TRBD2 TRBJ2-1 . TRBV12-3/TRBV12-4 CASSLLAGGLGEQFF TGTGCCAGCAGCCTACTAGCGGGAGGGCTAGGCGAGCAGTTCTTC
. TRBJ2-2 few TRBV28 CASSVPGPTGELFF TGTGCCAGCAGCGTCCCAGGACCCACCGGGGAGCTGTTTTTT
. TRBJ2-4 few TRBV28 CASSKLTVLAKNIQYF TGTGCCAGCAGTAAACTGACAGTACTAGCCAAAAACATTCAGTACTTC
. TRBJ2-2 many TRBV30 CAWSVIWGTGELFF TGTGCCTGGAGTGTAATTTGGGGAACCGGGGAGCTGTTTTTT
TRBD2 TRBJ2-7 . TRBV7-2 CASSPTSGGGNEQYF TGTGCCAGCAGCCCTACTAGCGGAGGCGGGAACGAGCAGTACTTC